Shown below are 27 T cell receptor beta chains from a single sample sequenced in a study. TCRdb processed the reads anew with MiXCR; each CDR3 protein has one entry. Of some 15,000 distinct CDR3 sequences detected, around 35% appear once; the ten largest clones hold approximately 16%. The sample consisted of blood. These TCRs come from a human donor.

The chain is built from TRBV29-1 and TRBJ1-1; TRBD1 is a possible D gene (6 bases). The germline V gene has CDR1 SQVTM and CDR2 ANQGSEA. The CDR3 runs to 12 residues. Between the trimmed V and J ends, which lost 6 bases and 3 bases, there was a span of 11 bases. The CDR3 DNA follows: TGCAGCGTGGGGACATCGGACACTGAAGCTTTCTTT. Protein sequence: CSVGTSDTEAFF. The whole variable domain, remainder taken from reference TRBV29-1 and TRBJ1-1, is SAVISQKPSRDICQRGTSLTIQCQVDSQVTMMFWYRQQPGQSLTLIATANQGSEATYESGFVIDKFPISRPNLTFSTLTVSNMSPEDSSIYLCSVGTSDTEAFFGQGTRLTVV.

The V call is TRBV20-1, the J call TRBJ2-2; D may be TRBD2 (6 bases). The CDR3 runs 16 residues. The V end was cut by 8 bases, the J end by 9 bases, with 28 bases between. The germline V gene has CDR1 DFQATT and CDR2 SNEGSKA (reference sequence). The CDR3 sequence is CSSSSSISGPWRELFF. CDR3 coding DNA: TGCAGTAGCAGCAGTTCGATAAGCGGGCCATGGAGGGAGCTGTTTTTT.

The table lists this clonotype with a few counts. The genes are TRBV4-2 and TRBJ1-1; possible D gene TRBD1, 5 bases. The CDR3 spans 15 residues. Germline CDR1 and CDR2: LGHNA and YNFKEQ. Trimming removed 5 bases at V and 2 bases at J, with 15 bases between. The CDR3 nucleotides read TGTGCCAGCAGCGGAGGGGACGCGGGCAACACTGAAGCTTTCTTT. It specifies CASSGGDAGNTEAFF.

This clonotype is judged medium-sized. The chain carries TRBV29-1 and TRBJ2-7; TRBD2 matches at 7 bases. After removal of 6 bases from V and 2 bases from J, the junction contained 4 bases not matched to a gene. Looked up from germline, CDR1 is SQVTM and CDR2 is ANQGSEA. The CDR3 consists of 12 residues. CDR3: CSVGAGPYEQYF. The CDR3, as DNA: TGCAGCGTGGGAGCGGGACCCTACGAGCAGTACTTC.

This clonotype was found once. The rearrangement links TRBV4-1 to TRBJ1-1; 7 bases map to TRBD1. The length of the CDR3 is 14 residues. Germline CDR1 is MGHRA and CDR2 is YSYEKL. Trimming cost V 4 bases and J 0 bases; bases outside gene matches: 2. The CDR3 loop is CASSPGTVNTEAFF. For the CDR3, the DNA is TGCGCCAGCAGCCCCGGGACAGTGAACACTGAAGCTTTCTTT.

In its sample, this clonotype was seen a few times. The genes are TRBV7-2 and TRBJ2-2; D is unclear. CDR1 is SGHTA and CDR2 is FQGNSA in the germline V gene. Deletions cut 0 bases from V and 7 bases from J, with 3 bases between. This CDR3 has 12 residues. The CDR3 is CASSLAVGELFF. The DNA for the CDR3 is TGTGCCAGCAGCTTAGCGGTCGGGGAGCTGTTTTTT.

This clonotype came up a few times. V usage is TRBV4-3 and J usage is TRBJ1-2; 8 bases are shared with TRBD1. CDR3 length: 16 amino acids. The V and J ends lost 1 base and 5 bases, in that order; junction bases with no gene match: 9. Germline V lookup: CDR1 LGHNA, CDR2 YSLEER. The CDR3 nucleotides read TGCGCCAGCAGCCAAGGCGAGGGACAGGACTGGTATGGCTACACCTTC. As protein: CASSQGEGQDWYGYTF.

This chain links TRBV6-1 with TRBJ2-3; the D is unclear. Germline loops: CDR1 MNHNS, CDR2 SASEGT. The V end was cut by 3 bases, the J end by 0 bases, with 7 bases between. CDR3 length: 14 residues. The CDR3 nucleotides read TGTGCCAGCAGTGAGGCTGTGAGCACAGATACGCAGTATTTT. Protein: CASSEAVSTDTQYF.

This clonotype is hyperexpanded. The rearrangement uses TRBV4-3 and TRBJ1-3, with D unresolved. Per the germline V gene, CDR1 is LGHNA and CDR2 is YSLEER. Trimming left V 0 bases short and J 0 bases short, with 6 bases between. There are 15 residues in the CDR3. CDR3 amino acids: CASSQDMSSGNTIYF. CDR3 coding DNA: TGCGCCAGCAGCCAAGATATGAGCTCTGGAAACACCATATATTTT.

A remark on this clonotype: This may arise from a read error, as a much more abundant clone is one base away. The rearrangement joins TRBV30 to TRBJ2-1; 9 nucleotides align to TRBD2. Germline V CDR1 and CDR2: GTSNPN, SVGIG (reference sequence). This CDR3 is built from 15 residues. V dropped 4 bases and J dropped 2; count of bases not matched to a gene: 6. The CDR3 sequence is CAWNLAGPPYNEQFF. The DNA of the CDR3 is TGTGCCTGGAATCTAGCGGGGCCCCCCTACAATGAGCAGTTCTTC.

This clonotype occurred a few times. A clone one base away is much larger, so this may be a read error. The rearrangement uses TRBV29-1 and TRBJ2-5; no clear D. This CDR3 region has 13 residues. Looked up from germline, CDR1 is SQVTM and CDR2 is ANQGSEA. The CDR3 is CSATRHLQVTQYF. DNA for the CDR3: TGCAGCGCCACCCGACACCTCCAAGTGACCCAGTACTTC. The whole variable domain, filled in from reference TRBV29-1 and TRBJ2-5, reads SAVISQKPSRDICQRGTSLTIQCQVDSQVTMMFWYRQQPGQSLTLIATANQGSEATYESGFVIDKFPISRPNLTFSTLTVSNMSPEDSSIYLCSATRHLQVTQYFGPGTRLLVL.

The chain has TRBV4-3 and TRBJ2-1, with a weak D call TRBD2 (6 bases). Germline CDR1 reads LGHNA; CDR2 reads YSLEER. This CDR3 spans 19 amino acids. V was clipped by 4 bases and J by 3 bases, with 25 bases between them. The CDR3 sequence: CASSLRSGRTIDNYNEQFF. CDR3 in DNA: TGCGCCAGCAGCCTACGATCAGGGAGGACCATTGACAACTACAATGAGCAGTTCTTC.

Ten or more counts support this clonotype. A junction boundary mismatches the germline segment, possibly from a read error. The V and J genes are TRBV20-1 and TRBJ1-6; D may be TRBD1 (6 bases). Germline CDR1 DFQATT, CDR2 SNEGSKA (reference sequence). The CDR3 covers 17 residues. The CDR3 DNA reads TGCAGCGCTATAGGGAATGAGGGGGGTCCCTATAATTCACCCCTCCACTTT. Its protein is CSAIGNEGGPYNSPLHF.

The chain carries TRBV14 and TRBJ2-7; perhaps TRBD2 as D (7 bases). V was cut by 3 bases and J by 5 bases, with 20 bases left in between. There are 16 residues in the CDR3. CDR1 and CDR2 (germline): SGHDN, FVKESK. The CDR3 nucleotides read TGTGCCAGCAGCCACCGCCCCCAGTGGGGGGGCAACGAGCAGTACTTC. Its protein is CASSHRPQWGGNEQYF.

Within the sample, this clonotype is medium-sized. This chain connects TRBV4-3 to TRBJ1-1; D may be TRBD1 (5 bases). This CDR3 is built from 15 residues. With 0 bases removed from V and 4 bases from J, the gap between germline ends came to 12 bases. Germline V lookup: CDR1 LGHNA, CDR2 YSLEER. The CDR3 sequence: CASSQEGGAVTEAFF. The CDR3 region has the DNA TGCGCCAGCAGCCAAGAGGGCGGGGCGGTCACTGAAGCTTTCTTT.

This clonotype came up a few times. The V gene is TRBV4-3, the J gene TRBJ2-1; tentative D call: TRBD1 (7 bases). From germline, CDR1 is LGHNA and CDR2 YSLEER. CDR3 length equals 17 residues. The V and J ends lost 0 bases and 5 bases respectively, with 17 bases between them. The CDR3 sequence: CASSQDMSRGVDNEQFF. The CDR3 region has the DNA TGCGCCAGCAGCCAAGATATGAGCAGGGGGGTGGACAATGAGCAGTTCTTC.

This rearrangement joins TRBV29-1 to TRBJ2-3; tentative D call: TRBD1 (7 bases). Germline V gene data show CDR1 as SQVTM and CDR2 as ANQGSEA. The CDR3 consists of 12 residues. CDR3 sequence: CTRARGADTQYF. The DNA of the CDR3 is TGCACCCGGGCCAGGGGGGCAGATACGCAGTATTTT.

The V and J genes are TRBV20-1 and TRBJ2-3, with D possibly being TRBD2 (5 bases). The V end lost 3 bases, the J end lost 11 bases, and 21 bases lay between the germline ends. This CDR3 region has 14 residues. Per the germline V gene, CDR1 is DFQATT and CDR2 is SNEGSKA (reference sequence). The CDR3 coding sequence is TGCAGTGCTAGGGACTCTCGCTCCTACAATGAGCAGTATTTT. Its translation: CSARDSRSYNEQYF.

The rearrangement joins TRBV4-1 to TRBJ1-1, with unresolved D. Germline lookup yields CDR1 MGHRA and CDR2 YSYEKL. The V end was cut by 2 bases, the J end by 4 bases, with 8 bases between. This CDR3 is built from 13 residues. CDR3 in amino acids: CASSQLSGTEAFF. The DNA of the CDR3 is TGCGCCAGCAGCCAACTCTCGGGCACTGAAGCTTTCTTT.

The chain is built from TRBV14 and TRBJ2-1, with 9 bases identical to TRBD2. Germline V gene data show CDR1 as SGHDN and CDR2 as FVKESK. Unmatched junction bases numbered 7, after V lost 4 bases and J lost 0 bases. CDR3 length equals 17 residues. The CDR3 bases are TGTGCCAGCAGCCCCCTGACTAGCGGAACCTCCTACAATGAGCAGTTCTTC. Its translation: CASSPLTSGTSYNEQFF.

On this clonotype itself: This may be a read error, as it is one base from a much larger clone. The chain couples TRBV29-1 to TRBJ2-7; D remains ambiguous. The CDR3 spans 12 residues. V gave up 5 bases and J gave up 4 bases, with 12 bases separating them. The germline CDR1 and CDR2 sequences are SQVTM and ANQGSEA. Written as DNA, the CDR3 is TGCAGCGTTACGTATGGTGGGTACGAGCAGTACTTC. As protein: CSVTYGGYEQYF.

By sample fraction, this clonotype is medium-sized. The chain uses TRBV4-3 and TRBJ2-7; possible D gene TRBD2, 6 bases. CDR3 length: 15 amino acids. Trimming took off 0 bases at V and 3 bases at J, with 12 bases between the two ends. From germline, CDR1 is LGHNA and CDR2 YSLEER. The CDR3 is CASSQDVSTSYEQYF. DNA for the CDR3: TGCGCCAGCAGCCAAGATGTGTCGACTAGCTACGAGCAGTACTTC.

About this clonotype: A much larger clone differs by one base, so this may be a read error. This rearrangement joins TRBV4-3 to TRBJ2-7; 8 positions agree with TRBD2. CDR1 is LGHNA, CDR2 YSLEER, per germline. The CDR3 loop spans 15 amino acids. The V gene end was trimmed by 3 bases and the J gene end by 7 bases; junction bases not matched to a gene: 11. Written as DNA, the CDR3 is TGCGCCAGCAGCCAGGGACTAGTTTCGGGCTATGAGCAGTACTTC. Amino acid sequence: CASSQGLVSGYEQYF.

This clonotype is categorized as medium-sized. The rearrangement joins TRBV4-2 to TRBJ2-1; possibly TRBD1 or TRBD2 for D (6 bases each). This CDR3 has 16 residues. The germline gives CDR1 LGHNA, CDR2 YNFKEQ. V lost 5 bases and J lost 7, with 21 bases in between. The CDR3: CASSKGGGTWGNEQFF. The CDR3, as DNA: TGTGCCAGCAGCAAGGGGGGCGGGACTTGGGGTAATGAGCAGTTCTTC.

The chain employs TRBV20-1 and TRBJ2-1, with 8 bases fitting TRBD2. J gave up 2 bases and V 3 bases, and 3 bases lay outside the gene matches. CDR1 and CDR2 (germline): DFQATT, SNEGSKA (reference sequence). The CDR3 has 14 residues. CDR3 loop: CSASGGAAYNEQFF. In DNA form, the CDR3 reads TGCAGTGCTAGCGGGGGGGCGGCCTACAATGAGCAGTTCTTC.

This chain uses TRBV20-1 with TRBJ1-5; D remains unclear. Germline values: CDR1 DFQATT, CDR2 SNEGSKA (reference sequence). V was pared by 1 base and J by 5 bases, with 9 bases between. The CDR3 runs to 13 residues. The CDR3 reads CSARVADDQPQHF. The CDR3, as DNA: TGCAGTGCTAGAGTAGCAGACGATCAGCCCCAGCATTTT.

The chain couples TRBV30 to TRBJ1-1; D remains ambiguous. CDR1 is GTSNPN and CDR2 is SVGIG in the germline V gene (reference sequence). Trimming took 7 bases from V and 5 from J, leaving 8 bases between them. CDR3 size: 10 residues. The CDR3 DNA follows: TGTGCCTTTGATAGAACTGAAGCTTTCTTT. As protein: CAFDRTEAFF. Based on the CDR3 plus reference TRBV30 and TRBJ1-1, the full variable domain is SQTIHQWPATLVQPVGSPLSLECTVEGTSNPNLYWYRQAAGRGLQLLFYSVGIGQISSEVPQNLSASRPQDRQFILSSKKLLLSDSGFYLCAFDRTEAFFGQGTRLTVV.